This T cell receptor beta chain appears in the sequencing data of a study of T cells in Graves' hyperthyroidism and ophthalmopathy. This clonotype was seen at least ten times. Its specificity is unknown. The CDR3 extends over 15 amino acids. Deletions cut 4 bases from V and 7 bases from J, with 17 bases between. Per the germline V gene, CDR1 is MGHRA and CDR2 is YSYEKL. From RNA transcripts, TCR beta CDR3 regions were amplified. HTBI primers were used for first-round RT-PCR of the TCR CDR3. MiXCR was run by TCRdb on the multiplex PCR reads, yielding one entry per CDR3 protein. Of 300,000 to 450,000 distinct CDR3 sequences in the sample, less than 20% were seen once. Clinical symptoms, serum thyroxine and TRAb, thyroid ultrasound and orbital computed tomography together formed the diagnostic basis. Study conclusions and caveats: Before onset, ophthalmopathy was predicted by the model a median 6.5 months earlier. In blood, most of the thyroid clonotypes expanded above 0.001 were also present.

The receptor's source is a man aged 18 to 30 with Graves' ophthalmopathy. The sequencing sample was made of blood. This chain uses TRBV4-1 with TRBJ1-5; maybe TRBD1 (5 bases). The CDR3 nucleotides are TGCGCCAGCAGCCCAGACGGAGGTGGGGACCAGCCCCAGCATTTT. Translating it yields CASSPDGGGDQPQHF.